This TCR beta chain derives from a study of shared clonotypes between healthy human individuals. Study-wide results and caveats: A generally larger estimated richness was seen in naive subsets than in memory subsets.

An approximately 220 ng quantity of DNA, tens of thousands of T cell genomes, went into the sorted-subset replicate PCRs. The data were produced by immunoSEQ multiplex PCR, yet TCRdb's version contains in-frame clones alone and is incomplete. The sample shows over 150,000 clones, approximately 61% of them seen only once. Points on this clone: Its matching antigen is unknown.

Germline V lookup: CDR1 MNHEY, CDR2 SVGAGI. CDR3 length: 12 amino acids. Memory CD4+ cells were the fraction left after CD45RA+ naive selection. The receptor's source is a man between 25 and 39 years old in good health. Material: memory CD4+ T cells sorted from blood. As to subset: CD45RA-negative fraction. The chain uses TRBV6-5 and TRBJ2-5; D is perhaps TRBD1 (5 bases). CDR3 sequence reads: CACQDDRKTQYF. CDR3 nucleotides: TGTGCTTGTCAGGACGACAGAAAGACCCAGTACTTC.